Presented here are 22 T cell receptor beta chains from one specimen sequenced in a study of technical replicates of blood from four donors. Sequenced by immunoSEQ multiplex PCR; TCRdb stores in-frame clones only, minus some. The sample yields around 85,000 clones, roughly 94% seen once. The specimen was T cells isolated from PBMCs. These receptors all stem from a human donor in good health.

The chain employs TRBV25-1 and TRBJ1-2, with 8 bases fitting TRBD1. CDR3 length equals 17 residues. The junction had 10 bases not matched to a gene; V was cut back by 1 base and J by 3 bases. Germline V gene lookup returns CDR1 MGHDK and CDR2 SYGVNS. The CDR3, as DNA: TGTGCCAGCAGTGAATCCCCCGGACAGGGTCTAGACTATGGCTACACCTTC. Its translation: CASSESPGQGLDYGYTF.

V gene TRBV11-2 combines with J gene TRBJ1-3; 8 bases map to TRBD1. Looked up from germline, CDR1 is SGHAT and CDR2 is FQNNGV. The CDR3 has 16 amino acids. The V segment lost 3 bases and the J segment 4 bases; nucleotides outside the gene matches: 8. This chain's CDR3 is CASSFIQGVKGNTIYF. The CDR3 nucleotides are TGTGCCAGCAGCTTTATACAGGGGGTGAAGGGAAACACCATATATTTT.

The chain recombines TRBV11-2 with TRBJ2-6, with a tentative D call TRBD2 (5 bases). The CDR3 spans 17 residues. Germline loops: CDR1 SGHAT, CDR2 FQNNGV. V shed 3 bases and J shed 2 bases, with 14 bases lying between them. In DNA, the CDR3 is TGTGCCAGCAGCTTCCACCCGGGGATCCCTGGGGCCAACGTCCTGACTTTC. It encodes CASSFHPGIPGANVLTF.

The rearrangement joins TRBV5-1 to TRBJ1-5; 7 bases match TRBD1. The CDR3 covers 13 residues. Germline V gene lookup returns CDR1 SGHRS and CDR2 YFSETQ. V was clipped by 5 bases and J by 16 bases; unmatched bases: 15. The CDR3 loop reads CASSYDSGGPLHF. In nucleotides, the CDR3 is TGCGCCAGCAGTTACGACTCAGGGGGTCCCCTACATTTT.

CDR3: CASSLEEVGQKQYF. In nucleotides, the CDR3 is TGTGCCAGCAGCTTAGAGGAGGTGGGTCAAAAGCAGTACTTC. V and J are TRBV7-2 and TRBJ2-7, with D perhaps TRBD2 (5 bases). V shed 1 base and J shed 8 bases, with 15 bases lying between them. The CDR3 totals 14 residues. CDR1 SGHTA and CDR2 FQGNSA come from the germline V gene.

The chain links TRBV2 to TRBJ2-7; possibly TRBD1 for D (5 bases). There are 13 residues in the CDR3. CDR1 and CDR2 (germline): SNHLY, FYNNEI. Trimming shortened V by 2 bases and J by 7 bases, and 12 bases separated the two germline ends. The CDR3 bases are TGTGCCAGCAGTGAATTTGTGGGGCGGGAGCAGTACTTC. It translates to CASSEFVGREQYF.

The V gene is TRBV5-1, the J gene TRBJ2-1; 12 nucleotides match TRBD1. Looked up from germline, CDR1 is SGHRS and CDR2 is YFSETQ. The V segment lost 2 bases and the J segment 9 bases; nucleotides outside the gene matches: 15. CDR3 size: 18 residues. CDR3 loop: CASSFRDRGRKAESEQFF. CDR3 nucleotide sequence: TGCGCCAGCAGCTTTCGGGACAGGGGGCGGAAGGCTGAGAGTGAGCAGTTCTTC. The full variable domain, with the rest looked up from reference TRBV5-1 and TRBJ2-1, is KAGVTQTPRYLIKTRGQQVTLSCSPISGHRSVSWYQQTPGQGLQFLFEYFSETQRNKGNFPGRFSGRQFSNSRSEMNVSTLELGDSALYLCASSFRDRGRKAESEQFFGPGTRLTVL.

The chain links TRBV4-1 to TRBJ2-5, with 9 nucleotides matching TRBD1. Per germline, CDR1 MGHRA and CDR2 YSYEKL. The length of the CDR3 is 16 residues. Trimming removed 0 bases from V and 2 bases from J; junction bases left unmatched: 4. This CDR3 reads CASSQEDRGTQETQYF. Here the CDR3 DNA reads TGCGCCAGCAGCCAAGAAGACAGGGGGACGCAAGAGACCCAGTACTTC.

This chain connects TRBV1 to TRBJ2-1; the table calls TRBD2, which could not be checked here. TRBV1 is a recognized pseudogene. The CDR3 covers 15 residues. The CDR3 DNA sequence: TGCACCAGCAGACTCAATAATGGGACTAGCAATGAGCAGTTCTTC. The encoded protein is CTSRLNNGTSNEQFF.

The chain is built from TRBV11-3 and TRBJ2-1; D may be TRBD1 (5 bases). The CDR3 is 16 amino acids. From germline, CDR1 is SGHNT and CDR2 YENEEA. The V end lost 2 bases, the J end lost 1 base, and 12 bases lay between the germline ends. This chain's CDR3 is CASSLNSDSSYNEQFF. The CDR3 nucleotides are TGTGCCAGCAGCTTAAACTCCGACAGTTCCTACAATGAGCAGTTCTTC.

The V call is TRBV19, the J call TRBJ1-1, with D possibly TRBD1 on 5 matching bases. CDR1 is LNHDA and CDR2 is SQIVND in the germline V gene (reference sequence). V was shortened by 7 bases and J by 5 bases, with 20 bases between the two germline ends. CDR3 size: 15 residues. CDR3 protein: CASTSLDSSWTEAFF. CDR3 nucleotide sequence: TGTGCCAGTACAAGTCTAGACAGCTCATGGACTGAAGCTTTCTTT.

V usage is TRBV7-7 and J usage is TRBJ2-2, with D perhaps TRBD2 (6 bases). In germline, CDR1 is SSHAT, CDR2 FNYEAQ (reference sequence). The length of the CDR3 is 14 residues. The V end lost 7 bases, the J end lost 1 base, and 10 bases lay between the germline ends. The CDR3 sequence is CASTLSGNTGELFF. The CDR3 DNA is TGTGCCAGCACCCTTAGCGGGAACACCGGGGAGCTGTTTTTT.

The chain employs TRBV18 and TRBJ1-5; 7 bases align to TRBD1. V lost 0 bases and J lost 3; bases outside the gene matches: 5. Looked up from germline, CDR1 is KGHSH and CDR2 is LQKENI. The CDR3 runs to 16 residues. Written as DNA, the CDR3 is TGTGCCAGCTCACCACCGTCGACAGGGTCCAATCAGCCCCAGCATTTT. This sequence encodes CASSPPSTGSNQPQHF.

V gene TRBV5-1 combines with J gene TRBJ2-1, with TRBD2 identical over 10 bases. The CDR3 totals 16 residues. Germline CDR1 and CDR2: SGHRS and YFSETQ. V dropped 4 bases and J dropped 4; count of bases not matched to a gene: 8. CDR3 sequence (DNA): TGCGCCAGCAGCCTTCCCGGACTAGCGGCGTACAATGAGCAGTTCTTC. Translating gives CASSLPGLAAYNEQFF.

The chain links TRBV28 to TRBJ1-2, with TRBD1 matching over 9 bases. This CDR3 is built from 15 residues. J was trimmed by 2 bases and V by 5 bases; bases with no gene match: 6. Germline CDR1 is MDHEN and CDR2 is SYDVKM. The CDR3 sequence is CASSPSGTGNYGYTF. CDR3 coding DNA: TGTGCCAGCAGTCCATCCGGGACAGGGAACTATGGCTACACCTTC.

This clone was picked up one time. The chain is built from TRBV10-2 and TRBJ2-3, with 11 bases matching TRBD2. J lost 5 bases, V lost 2 bases, and 0 bases had no gene match. Germline values: CDR1 WSHSY, CDR2 SAAADI. The CDR3 runs 14 residues. The CDR3 protein is CASSETSGGDTQYF. The CDR3 nucleotides are TGCGCCAGCAGTGAGACTAGCGGGGGAGATACGCAGTATTTT.

This chain joins TRBV4-2 and TRBJ2-1, with 8 positions matching TRBD1. This CDR3 comprises 15 residues. Per germline, CDR1 LGHNA and CDR2 YNFKEQ. Trimming at V came to 2 bases and at J to 10 bases, leaving 10 bases not matched to a gene. This chain's CDR3 is CASSQLVQGAREQFF. The CDR3 region has the DNA TGTGCCAGCAGCCAACTGGTTCAGGGGGCCAGAGAGCAGTTCTTC.

This clone was counted a single time. The chain uses TRBV2 and TRBJ1-2, with D perhaps TRBD1 (5 bases). The CDR3 totals 13 residues. In germline, CDR1 is SNHLY, CDR2 FYNNEI. V lost 11 bases and J 1 base, leaving 14 bases between the germline ends. CDR3 amino acids: CASDGGFNYGYTF. The CDR3, as DNA: TGTGCCTCCGACGGGGGGTTTAACTATGGCTACACCTTC.

The rearrangement links TRBV15 to TRBJ2-3; 11 nucleotides align to TRBD2. Germline values: CDR1 LNHNV, CDR2 YYDKDF (reference sequence). The length of the CDR3 is 16 residues. J was trimmed by 0 bases and V by 6 bases; bases with no gene match: 5. The CDR3 nucleotides read TGTGCCACCAGTCCGGGACTAGCGGCTAGCACAGATACGCAGTATTTT. Encoded protein: CATSPGLAASTDTQYF.

This clone came up once. This chain links TRBV29-1 with TRBJ2-5; D remains ambiguous. V lost 4 bases and J 3 bases, leaving 3 bases between the germline ends. Germline CDR1 reads SQVTM; CDR2 reads ANQGSEA. CDR3 length: 10 amino acids. CDR3 region: CSVGEETQYF. The CDR3, as DNA: TGCAGCGTTGGCGAAGAGACCCAGTACTTC.

The V call is TRBV5-1, the J call TRBJ1-2, with TRBD1 matching over 12 bases. CDR1 is SGHRS and CDR2 is YFSETQ in the germline V gene. This CDR3 comprises 14 residues. With V trimmed by 7 bases and J by 7 bases, 8 bases remained unmatched. CDR3 loop: CASSGTGGGSGYTF. The CDR3 DNA sequence: TGCGCCAGCTCCGGGACAGGGGGCGGTAGTGGCTACACCTTC.

The chain combines TRBV14 with TRBJ2-7, with TRBD2 as a possible D gene (6 bases). The germline V gene has CDR1 SGHDN and CDR2 FVKESK. The length of the CDR3 is 17 residues. V was cut by 4 bases and J by 0 bases, with 19 bases left in between. CDR3 sequence (DNA): TGTGCCAGCAGCCCTTTGGGGACTGGGTTCAGCTCCTACGAGCAGTACTTC. Residues: CASSPLGTGFSSYEQYF.